This T cell receptor (beta chain) derives from a study of T cell responses to AZD1222 COVID-19 vaccine. Generated by immunoSEQ multiplex PCR, the TCRdb table keeps only in-frame clones and is missing some. This table has 94,000 or so clones, 89% appearing once. V lost 6 bases to trimming and J lost 8 bases, with 8 bases between them. CDR1 is MGHDK, CDR2 SYGVNS, per germline. CDR3 length: 12 residues. The chain recombines TRBV25-1 with TRBJ2-6; the D is unclear. The sample consisted of peripheral blood, taken on day 0 of AZD1222 vaccination. The TCR was taken from an adult in good health. CDR3 bases: TGTGCCAGCAGATCGTCCTCCAACGTCCTGACTTTC. Protein sequence: CASRSSSNVLTF.